Included here is one TCR beta chain sequence, with context. Those enrolled, adults aged roughly 18 to 100 years, came from around 25 US areas. Cohort 3 recovered donors had two negative PCRs, clearance, or symptom resolution. Clones were sequenced by immunoSEQ multiplex PCR, and TCRdb holds only the in-frame ones, with some missing. Here the sample spans 160,000 or so clones, around 87% being singletons. These data belong to a study of blood T cell repertoires in COVID-19. The CDR3 runs 15 residues. Germline V lookup: CDR1 GTSNPN, CDR2 SVGIG (reference sequence). V trimming: 4 bases; J trimming: 5 bases; junction bases outside the gene matches: 6.

The receptor's source is a woman aged 45-65 years who had recovered from COVID-19. This chain uses TRBV30 with TRBJ2-2, with 11 bases fitting TRBD2. The sequenced sample consisted of PBMCs or T cells enriched from blood (not recorded which). CDR3 amino acids: CAWNLAGGPTGELFF. CDR3 coding DNA: TGTGCCTGGAACTTAGCGGGGGGGCCGACCGGGGAGCTGTTTTTT.